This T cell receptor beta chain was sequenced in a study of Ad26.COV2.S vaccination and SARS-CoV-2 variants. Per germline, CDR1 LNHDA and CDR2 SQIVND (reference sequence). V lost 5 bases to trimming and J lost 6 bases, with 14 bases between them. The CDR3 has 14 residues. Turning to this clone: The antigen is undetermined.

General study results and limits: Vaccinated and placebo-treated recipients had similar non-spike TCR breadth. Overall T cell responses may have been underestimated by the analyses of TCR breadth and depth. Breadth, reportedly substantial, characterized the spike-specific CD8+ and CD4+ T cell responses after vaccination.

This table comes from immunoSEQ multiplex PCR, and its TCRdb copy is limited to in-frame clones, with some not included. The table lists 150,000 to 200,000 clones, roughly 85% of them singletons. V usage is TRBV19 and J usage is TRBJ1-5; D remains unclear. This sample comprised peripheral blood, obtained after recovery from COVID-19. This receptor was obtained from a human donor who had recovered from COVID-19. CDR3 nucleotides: TGTGCCAGTAGTTTCCAGTCTCTTGGTCAGCCCCAGCATTTT. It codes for CASSFQSLGQPQHF.